This T cell receptor (beta chain) was recorded in a study of neurological immune-mediated disorders. Time point indicated: longitudinal time-point 2. MiXCR, applied by TCRdb to the 5' RACE reads, yields one record per CDR3 protein. The sample includes some 60,000 distinct CDR3 sequences, 9.7% of them seen just once. This clonotype has at least ten counts. The V gene lost 1 base and the J gene lost 3 bases, with 9 bases spanning the gap. This CDR3 contains 13 residues. Germline V gene data show CDR1 as DFQATT and CDR2 as SNEGSKA (reference sequence). The sequence was obtained from a man between 25 and 39 years old in good health. Sequenced: PBMCs. The chain recombines TRBV20-1 with TRBJ1-2; no reliable D call. CDR3 protein: CSARVKVDYGYTF. The DNA of the CDR3 is TGCAGTGCTAGAGTGAAGGTTGACTATGGCTACACCTTC.